This TCR beta chain was obtained from a study of T cells in Graves' hyperthyroidism and ophthalmopathy. This CDR3 comprises 13 residues. The V end was cut by 2 bases, the J end by 12 bases, with 16 bases between. Germline V gene data show CDR1 as WSHSY and CDR2 as SAAADI. Researchers amplified the TCR beta CDR3 regions from RNA transcripts. In the first-round RT-PCR of the TCR CDR3, the HTBI primer set was used. TCRdb called the multiplex PCR reads again in MiXCR, with one record for every CDR3 protein. Among approximately 490,000 distinct CDR3 sequences listed, 20% to 25% were seen once. Each ophthalmopathy patient scored at least 3 on the Clinical Activity Score and at least 4 on NOSPECS grade, with duration under 3 months.

Sequenced: blood. The V and J genes are TRBV10-2 and TRBJ1-1; TRBD1 might be the D (5 bases). This receptor was obtained from a woman in her 70s with Graves' ophthalmopathy. The CDR3 DNA is TGCGCCAGCAGTGAGATCAAGGGGCTGAAAACTTTCTTT. Residues: CASSEIKGLKTFF.